Below, 31 T cell receptor beta chains from the same sample are listed, as sequenced in a study of cytomegalovirus exposure and HLA in healthy donors. Data came from immunoSEQ multiplex PCR; TCRdb stores just in-frame clones and leaves some out. The table includes under 80,000 clones, 94% detected once. The sequenced material came from PBMCs. The receptors were gathered from a woman younger than 35 in good health and CMV-seronegative.

The CDR3 DNA sequence: TGTGCCAGCAGCTTGAGCTATGAACGGGAGACCCAGTACTTC. Protein product: CASSLSYERETQYF. J is TRBJ2-5 and V is TRBV7-9, with D hard to call. This CDR3 is built from 14 residues. Looked up from germline, CDR1 is SEHNR and CDR2 is FQNEAQ (reference sequence). The V end was cut by 3 bases, the J end by 5 bases, with 13 bases between.

The chain links TRBV28 to TRBJ2-4; D remains ambiguous. The CDR3 runs to 14 residues. Germline CDR1 reads MDHEN; CDR2 reads SYDVKM. Trimming removed 2 bases from V and 7 bases from J, with 12 bases in between. Written as DNA, the CDR3 is TGTGCCAGCAGTTTAGGCGCAGGCGCTAACATTCAGTACTTC. It yields the protein CASSLGAGANIQYF. Using reference TRBV28 and TRBJ2-4 for the parts outside the CDR3, the full variable domain is DVKVTQSSRYLVKRTGEKVFLECVQDMDHENMFWYRQDPGLGLRLIYFSYDVKMKEKGDIPEGYSVSREKKERFSLILESASTNQTSMYLCASSLGAGANIQYFGAGTRLSVL.

This clone was seen only once. The rearrangement uses TRBV27 and TRBJ2-3; D possibly corresponds to TRBD1 (6 bases). The ends were cut back, 2 bases at V and 4 bases at J, with 16 bases in the middle. This CDR3 has 16 amino acids. Germline lookup yields CDR1 MNHEY and CDR2 SMNVEV (reference sequence). CDR3 sequence reads: CASSLTQGLISDTQYF. The CDR3 region has the DNA TGTGCCAGCAGTTTAACCCAGGGGTTAATTTCAGATACGCAGTATTTT.

The V and J genes are TRBV7-2 and TRBJ2-3; D is unclear. CDR3 size: 12 residues. Trimming removed 7 bases from V and 6 bases from J, with 11 bases in between. From germline, CDR1 is SGHTA and CDR2 FQGNSA. As DNA, the CDR3 is TGTGCCAGCAACGTACTCGGGGATACGCAGTATTTT. It yields the protein CASNVLGDTQYF.

V and J are TRBV11-3 and TRBJ1-2; TRBD1 aligns across 7 bases. The CDR3 runs to 14 residues. From germline, CDR1 is SGHNT and CDR2 YENEEA. V shed 3 bases, J shed 5 bases, and the junction held 6 bases outside the gene matches. The CDR3 here is CASSLTGTVYGYTF. The CDR3 nucleotides read TGTGCCAGCAGCTTGACCGGGACAGTATATGGCTACACCTTC.

This sequence joins TRBV7-6 and TRBJ2-3; D perhaps matches TRBD1 (6 bases). V was pared by 4 bases and J by 1 base, with 15 bases between. Germline-derived CDR1 and CDR2 are SGHVS and FNYEAQ. This CDR3 has 16 residues. CDR3 DNA sequence: TGTGCCAGCAGCTCGTGGCAGGGGTCGGGCACAGATACGCAGTATTTT. Amino acids: CASSSWQGSGTDTQYF.

The chain uses TRBV7-2 and TRBJ2-2; unclear D gene. Germline loops: CDR1 SGHTA, CDR2 FQGNSA. V was trimmed by 3 bases and J by 4 bases, leaving 12 bases between them. The CDR3 has 15 amino acids. DNA of the CDR3: TGTGCCAGCAGCTTTTCATCCTCGGGCACCGGGGAGCTGTTTTTT. This gives the protein CASSFSSSGTGELFF. Full variable domain (remainder filled in from reference TRBV7-2 and TRBJ2-2): GAGVSQSPSNKVTEKGKDVELRCDPISGHTALYWYRQSLGQGLEFLIYFQGNSAPDKSGLPSDRFSAERTGGSVSTLTIQRTQQEDSAVYLCASSFSSSGTGELFFGEGSRLTVL.

The CDR3 loop reads CASSPKDSYEQYF. The CDR3 nucleotides read TGTGCCAGCAGCCCTAAGGACTCGTACGAGCAGTACTTC. The V and J genes are TRBV7-8 and TRBJ2-7; perhaps TRBD2 as D (5 bases). Germline V lookup: CDR1 SGHVS, CDR2 FQNEAQ. Trimming pared 5 bases from V and 4 bases from J, leaving 12 bases between. There are 13 residues in the CDR3.

The rearrangement uses TRBV4-3 and TRBJ2-1; 9 nucleotides align to TRBD1. Germline V gene lookup returns CDR1 LGHNA and CDR2 YSLEER. This CDR3 contains 17 residues. J lost 4 bases, V lost 0 bases, and 7 bases had no gene match. CDR3 nucleotides: TGCGCCAGCAGCCAAGATTTGGGGACAGGGAGTTACAATGAGCAGTTCTTC. Residues: CASSQDLGTGSYNEQFF.

This chain links TRBV6-5 with TRBJ2-1; weak D call: TRBD2 (6 bases). The CDR3 contains 13 residues. Trimming cost V 8 bases and J 7 bases, with 15 bases left between them. The germline CDR1 and CDR2 sequences are MNHEY and SVGAGI. The CDR3 DNA reads as TGTGCCAGCCGGGGGACTGTTGAAAATGAGCAGTTCTTC. Encoded protein: CASRGTVENEQFF.

The chain carries TRBV11-2 and TRBJ1-6, with TRBD1 matching over 9 bases. Germline V gene sequence: CDR1 SGHAT, CDR2 FQNNGV. Unmatched junction bases numbered 5, after V lost 4 bases and J lost 4 bases. CDR3 size: 16 residues. The CDR3 DNA is TGTGCCAGCAGCTCACCCGGGACAGGGTATAATTCACCCCTCCACTTT. Protein sequence: CASSSPGTGYNSPLHF. Combining the CDR3 with reference TRBV11-2 and TRBJ1-6 gives the whole variable domain EAGVAQSPRYKIIEKRQSVAFWCNPISGHATLYWYQQILGQGPKLLIQFQNNGVVDDSQLPKDRFSAERLKGVDSTLKIQPAKLEDSAVYLCASSSPGTGYNSPLHFGNGTRLTVT.

CDR3 nucleotides: TGCGCCAGCAGCCAAGAAGTGGTTGCCGGGGCCTACGAGCAGTACTTC. Protein sequence: CASSQEVVAGAYEQYF. The V gene is TRBV4-1, the J gene TRBJ2-7; D is possibly TRBD2 (5 bases). Trimming removed 0 bases at V and 2 bases at J, with 14 bases between. The CDR3 sequence is 16 residues long. In germline, CDR1 is MGHRA, CDR2 YSYEKL.

This clone turned up a few times. The CDR3 DNA sequence: TGTGCCAGCAGTTACTCGGGGACAGCCAGCTATGGCTACACCTTC. It codes for CASSYSGTASYGYTF. V is TRBV6-5 and J is TRBJ1-2, with 7 positions matching TRBD1. CDR1 MNHEY and CDR2 SVGAGI come from the germline V gene. The V and J ends lost 0 bases and 4 bases, in that order; junction bases with no gene match: 5. The CDR3 has 15 residues.

V usage is TRBV5-8 and J usage is TRBJ2-2, with TRBD1 as a possible D gene (5 bases). Germline loops: CDR1 SGHTS, CDR2 YDEGEE. CDR3 size: 17 residues. Trimming stripped 2 bases from V and 7 bases from J, with 21 bases between. CDR3 region: CASSFKSRARYGGELFF. In nucleotides, the CDR3 is TGTGCCAGCAGCTTTAAGAGCAGGGCTAGGTACGGCGGGGAGCTGTTTTTT.

The chain employs TRBV9 and TRBJ1-3, with D hard to call. This CDR3 is built from 13 residues. Between the trimmed V and J ends, which lost 0 bases and 3 bases, there was a span of 4 bases. Germline V gene lookup returns CDR1 SGDLS and CDR2 YYNGEE. CDR3 DNA: TGTGCCAGCAGCGTAGCCCTTGGAAACACCATATATTTT. Amino acids: CASSVALGNTIYF.

This rearrangement joins TRBV7-6 to TRBJ1-6, with D perhaps matching TRBD1 (5 bases). Germline values: CDR1 SGHVS, CDR2 FNYEAQ. Trimming stripped 2 bases from V and 10 bases from J, with 9 bases between. The CDR3 runs to 13 residues. The CDR3 DNA follows: TGTGCCAGCAGCTTATCAGGGAACTCACCCCTCCACTTT. Encoded protein: CASSLSGNSPLHF.

The V and J genes are TRBV6-5 and TRBJ1-1, with a possible D match to TRBD1 (5 bases). The CDR3 sequence is 12 residues long. Germline V gene sequence: CDR1 MNHEY, CDR2 SVGAGI. The ends were cut back, 7 bases at V and 11 bases at J, with 17 bases in the middle. CDR3 DNA sequence: TGTGCCAGCACTTCCGGCGGGGGGTCGGCTTTCTTT. It translates to CASTSGGGSAFF.

The V and J genes are TRBV27 and TRBJ2-2; 10 nucleotides match TRBD1. V lost 5 bases to trimming and J lost 4 bases; unmatched junction nucleotides: 7. The CDR3 covers 16 residues. Germline lookup yields CDR1 MNHEY and CDR2 SMNVEV (reference sequence). CDR3 loop: CASSRRTGGITGELFF. The CDR3 region has the DNA TGTGCCAGCAGTAGGAGGACAGGGGGGATCACCGGGGAGCTGTTTTTT.

The rearrangement joins TRBV11-2 to TRBJ1-5, with D possibly TRBD1 on 5 matching bases. With 5 bases removed from V and 4 bases from J, the gap between germline ends came to 15 bases. The CDR3 runs 15 residues. The germline V gene has CDR1 SGHAT and CDR2 FQNNGV. The CDR3 sequence is CASSPGGARNQPQHF. CDR3 sequence (DNA): TGTGCCAGCAGCCCCGGCGGGGCACGAAATCAGCCCCAGCATTTT.

The rearrangement links TRBV30 to TRBJ1-1; 8 bases fit TRBD1. The CDR3 runs 11 residues. Germline V lookup: CDR1 GTSNPN, CDR2 SVGIG (reference sequence). V shed 7 bases and J 6 bases; nucleotides not matched to a gene: 4. In DNA, the CDR3 is TGTGCCTCTAGGACAGGGCCTGAAGCTTTCTTT. It is translated as CASRTGPEAFF.

The chain couples TRBV27 to TRBJ1-5; 9 bases match TRBD1. Germline lookup yields CDR1 MNHEY and CDR2 SMNVEV (reference sequence). This CDR3 is 15 amino acids long. The ends lost 9 bases at V and 0 bases at J; junction bases unmatched: 6. As DNA, the CDR3 is TGTGCCAGTAAAAGGGACAGGGTTAGCAATCAGCCCCAGCATTTT. Translation: CASKRDRVSNQPQHF.

The genes are TRBV27 and TRBJ2-1; D gene ambiguous. Trimming took off 6 bases at V and 5 bases at J, with 14 bases between the two ends. This CDR3 is 14 amino acids long. Germline V lookup: CDR1 MNHEY, CDR2 SMNVEV (reference sequence). The CDR3 DNA reads TGTGCCAGCAGCCTACTTTTTAGCCACAATGAGCAGTTCTTC. It yields the protein CASSLLFSHNEQFF.

This clone was detected only once. The V call is TRBV10-3, the J call TRBJ2-7; the D gene is possibly TRBD2 (6 bases). Trimming stripped 2 bases from V and 5 bases from J, with 19 bases between. The CDR3 has 16 residues. Per germline, CDR1 ENHRY and CDR2 SYGVKD. The CDR3 DNA reads as TGTGCCATCAGTGAGCCCTCGGGGGAAAGTGGGGACGAGCAGTACTTC. It is translated as CAISEPSGESGDEQYF.

The V and J genes are TRBV9 and TRBJ2-5; D is perhaps TRBD2 (6 bases). V was cut by 5 bases and J by 1 base, with 24 bases left in between. Germline V gives CDR1 SGDLS, CDR2 YYNGEE. The CDR3 extends over 18 amino acids. The DNA of the CDR3 is TGTGCCAGCAGTACCCCCACCGTTGGGTTAGCGGCCCAAGAGACCCAGTACTTC. It yields the protein CASSTPTVGLAAQETQYF.

The chain has TRBV29-1 and TRBJ2-5; 7 nucleotides align to TRBD2. The trim removed 3 bases at V and 1 base at J, leaving 5 bases unmatched. CDR1 SQVTM and CDR2 ANQGSEA come from the germline V gene. This CDR3 contains 14 residues. For the CDR3, the DNA is TGCAGCGTTGACGAGGGGACTACCCAAGAGACCCAGTACTTC. It translates to CSVDEGTTQETQYF.

The chain recombines TRBV10-3 with TRBJ2-7, with 12 bases identical to TRBD2. This CDR3 spans 14 amino acids. J lost 4 bases, V lost 7 bases, and 5 bases had no gene match. Germline CDR1 and CDR2: ENHRY and SYGVKD. CDR3 nucleotide sequence: TGTGCCATCACAGAAGGACTAGCGGGATACGAGCAGTACTTC. Translation: CAITEGLAGYEQYF.

The chain couples TRBV5-4 to TRBJ2-3, with 7 positions matching TRBD2. CDR3 size: 16 residues. Germline V gene sequence: CDR1 SGHNT, CDR2 YYREEE (reference sequence). The V gene end was trimmed by 0 bases and the J gene end by 0 bases; junction bases not matched to a gene: 4. The DNA for the CDR3 is TGTGCCAGCAGCTTGGCCGGGGGGTCTAGCACAGATACGCAGTATTTT. Translated, it gives CASSLAGGSSTDTQYF.

The CDR3 DNA sequence: TGTGCCAGTAGTGACAGTTTTCGCAATCAGCCCCAGCATTTT. This gives the protein CASSDSFRNQPQHF. This chain joins TRBV19 and TRBJ1-5; tentatively, D is TRBD1 (5 bases). Germline V gene sequence: CDR1 LNHDA, CDR2 SQIVND (reference sequence). CDR3 size: 14 residues. Trimming removed 5 bases at V and 2 bases at J, with 10 bases between.

In this sample, this clone turned up once. J is TRBJ2-1 and V is TRBV4-1; 9 nucleotides agree with TRBD1. With V trimmed by 8 bases and J by 7 bases, 9 bases remained unmatched. The CDR3 runs 14 residues. Germline CDR1 is MGHRA and CDR2 is YSYEKL. CDR3 sequence: CASCPGQGWNEQFF. The CDR3 coding sequence is TGCGCCAGCTGCCCGGGACAGGGTTGGAATGAGCAGTTCTTC.

The J gene is TRBJ2-5, the V gene TRBV9; D uncertain. The V and J ends lost 2 bases and 1 base respectively, with 9 bases between them. From germline, CDR1 is SGDLS and CDR2 YYNGEE. This CDR3 contains 14 residues. As DNA, the CDR3 is TGTGCCAGCAGCGTCGACATACCCCAAGAGACCCAGTACTTC. Its translation: CASSVDIPQETQYF.

This chain links TRBV6-4 with TRBJ1-5; 7 nucleotides align to TRBD1. CDR1 is MRHNA, CDR2 SNTAGT, per germline. The trim removed 7 bases at V and 7 bases at J, leaving 4 bases unmatched. This CDR3 is built from 12 residues. The CDR3 bases are TGTGCCAGCACAGGGGGAGAACAGCCCCAGCATTTT. Residues: CASTGGEQPQHF.